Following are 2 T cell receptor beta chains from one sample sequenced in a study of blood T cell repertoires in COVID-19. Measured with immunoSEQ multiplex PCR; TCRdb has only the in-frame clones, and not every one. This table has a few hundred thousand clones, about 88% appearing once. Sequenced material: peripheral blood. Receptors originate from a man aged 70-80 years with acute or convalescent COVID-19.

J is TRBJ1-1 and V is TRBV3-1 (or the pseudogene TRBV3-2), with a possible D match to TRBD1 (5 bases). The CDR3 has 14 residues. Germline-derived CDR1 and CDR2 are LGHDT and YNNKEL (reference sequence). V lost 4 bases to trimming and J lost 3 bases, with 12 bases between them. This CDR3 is CASSRSGGDTEAFF. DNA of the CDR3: TGTGCCAGCAGCCGTTCGGGGGGGGACACTGAAGCTTTCTTT.

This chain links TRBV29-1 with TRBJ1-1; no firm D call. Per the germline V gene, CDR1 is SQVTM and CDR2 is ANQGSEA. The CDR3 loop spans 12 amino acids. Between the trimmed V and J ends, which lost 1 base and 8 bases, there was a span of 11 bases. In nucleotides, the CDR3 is TGCAGCGTTGAAGGCCAGGCCAGAGAAGCTTTCTTT. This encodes CSVEGQAREAFF. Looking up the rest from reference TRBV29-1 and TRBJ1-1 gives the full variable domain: SAVISQKPSRDICQRGTSLTIQCQVDSQVTMMFWYRQQPGQSLTLIATANQGSEATYESGFVIDKFPISRPNLTFSTLTVSNMSPEDSSIYLCSVEGQAREAFFGQGTRLTVV.